This T cell receptor (beta chain) originates from a study of vaccination and CD4 T cells after COVID-19. The germline V gene encodes CDR1 SGHRS and CDR2 YFSETQ. V lost 5 bases to trimming and J lost 1 base; unmatched junction nucleotides: 5. This CDR3 spans 15 amino acids. Scientists ran DNA taken from cultured CD4+ T cells through the Oncomine TCR Beta short-read assay for sequencing. TCRdb called the PCR reads again in MiXCR, with one record for every CDR3 protein. The sample consists of about 10,000 distinct CDR3 sequences, around 30% of them appearing once. For this clonotype: The target antigen is unknown.

As for treatment: roughly 11-day PBMC culture with coronavirus spike peptide pools or control peptides (ViraFEST assay). V usage is TRBV5-1 and J usage is TRBJ2-7, with TRBD2 matching over 11 bases. The starting material was CD4+ T cells from blood, cultured in vitro, obtained after SARS-CoV-2 vaccination. The clonotype was recovered from a human donor who had recovered from COVID-19. CDR3 residues: CASRSGTSGSYEQYF. The CDR3 DNA follows: TGCGCCAGCAGGAGCGGGACTAGCGGTTCCTACGAGCAGTACTTC. The whole variable domain, filled in from reference TRBV5-1 and TRBJ2-7, reads KAGVTQTPRYLIKTRGQQVTLSCSPISGHRSVSWYQQTPGQGLQFLFEYFSETQRNKGNFPGRFSGRQFSNSRSEMNVSTLELGDSALYLCASRSGTSGSYEQYFGPGTRLTVT.